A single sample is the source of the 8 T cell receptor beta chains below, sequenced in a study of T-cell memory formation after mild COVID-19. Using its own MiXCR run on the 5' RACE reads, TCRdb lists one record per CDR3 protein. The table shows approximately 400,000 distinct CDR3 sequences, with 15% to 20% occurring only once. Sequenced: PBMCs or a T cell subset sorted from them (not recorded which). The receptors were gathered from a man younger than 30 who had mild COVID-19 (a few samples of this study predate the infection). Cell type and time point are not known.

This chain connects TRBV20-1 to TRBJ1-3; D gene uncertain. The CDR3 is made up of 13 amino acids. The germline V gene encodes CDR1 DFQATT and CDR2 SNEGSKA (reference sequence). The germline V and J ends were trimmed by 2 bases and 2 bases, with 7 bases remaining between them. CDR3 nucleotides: TGCAGTGCTAGAATGCCGGCTGGAAACACCATATATTTT. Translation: CSARMPAGNTIYF.

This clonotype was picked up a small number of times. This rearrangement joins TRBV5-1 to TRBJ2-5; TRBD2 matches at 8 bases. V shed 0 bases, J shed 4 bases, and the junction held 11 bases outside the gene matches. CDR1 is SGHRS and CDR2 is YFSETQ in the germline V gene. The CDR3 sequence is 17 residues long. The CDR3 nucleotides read TGCGCCAGCAGCTTGGCCGGGACTAGTAGGGGCCGAGAGACCCAGTACTTC. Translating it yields CASSLAGTSRGRETQYF.

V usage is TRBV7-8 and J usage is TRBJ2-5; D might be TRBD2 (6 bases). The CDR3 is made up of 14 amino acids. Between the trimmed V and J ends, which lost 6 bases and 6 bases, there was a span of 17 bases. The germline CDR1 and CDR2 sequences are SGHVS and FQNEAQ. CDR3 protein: CASRVRDSYQTQYF. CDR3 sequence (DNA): TGTGCCAGCAGAGTCCGGGACTCCTACCAGACCCAGTACTTC.

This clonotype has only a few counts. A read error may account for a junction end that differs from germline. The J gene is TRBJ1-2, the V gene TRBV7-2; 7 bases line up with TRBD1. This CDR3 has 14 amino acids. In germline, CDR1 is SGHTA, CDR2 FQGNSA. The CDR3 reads CASSLNTGTASVGF. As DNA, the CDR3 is TGTGCCAGCAGCTTAAACACGGGGACAGCCAGTGTAGGATTC.

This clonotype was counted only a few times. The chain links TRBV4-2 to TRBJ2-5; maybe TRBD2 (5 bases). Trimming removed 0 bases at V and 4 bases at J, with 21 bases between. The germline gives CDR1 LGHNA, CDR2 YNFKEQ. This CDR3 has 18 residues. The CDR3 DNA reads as TGTGCCAGCAGCCAAGAACGGAGAGGGCTCGAGTATCCAGAGACCCAGTACTTC. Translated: CASSQERRGLEYPETQYF.

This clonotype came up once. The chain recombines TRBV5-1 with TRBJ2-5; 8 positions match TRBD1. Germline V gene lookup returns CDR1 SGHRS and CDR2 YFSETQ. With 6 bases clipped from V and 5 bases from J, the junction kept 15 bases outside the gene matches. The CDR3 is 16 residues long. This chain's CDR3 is CASTEWGQGARETQYF. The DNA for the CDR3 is TGCGCCAGCACCGAATGGGGCCAGGGGGCGCGCGAGACCCAGTACTTC.

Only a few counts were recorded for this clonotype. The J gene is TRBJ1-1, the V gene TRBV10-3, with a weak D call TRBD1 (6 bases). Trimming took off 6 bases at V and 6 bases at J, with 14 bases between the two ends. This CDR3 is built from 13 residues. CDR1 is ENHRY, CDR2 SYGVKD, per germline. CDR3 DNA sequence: TGTGCCATCAGGAGACAGGATCAGTCTGAAGCTTTCTTT. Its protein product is CAIRRQDQSEAFF.

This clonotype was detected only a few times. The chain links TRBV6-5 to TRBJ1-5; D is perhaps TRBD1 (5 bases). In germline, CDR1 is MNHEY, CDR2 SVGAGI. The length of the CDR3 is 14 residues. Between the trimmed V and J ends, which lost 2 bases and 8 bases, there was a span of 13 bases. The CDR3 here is CASSYGGNGKPQHF. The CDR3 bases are TGTGCCAGCAGTTACGGGGGGAACGGTAAGCCCCAGCATTTT.